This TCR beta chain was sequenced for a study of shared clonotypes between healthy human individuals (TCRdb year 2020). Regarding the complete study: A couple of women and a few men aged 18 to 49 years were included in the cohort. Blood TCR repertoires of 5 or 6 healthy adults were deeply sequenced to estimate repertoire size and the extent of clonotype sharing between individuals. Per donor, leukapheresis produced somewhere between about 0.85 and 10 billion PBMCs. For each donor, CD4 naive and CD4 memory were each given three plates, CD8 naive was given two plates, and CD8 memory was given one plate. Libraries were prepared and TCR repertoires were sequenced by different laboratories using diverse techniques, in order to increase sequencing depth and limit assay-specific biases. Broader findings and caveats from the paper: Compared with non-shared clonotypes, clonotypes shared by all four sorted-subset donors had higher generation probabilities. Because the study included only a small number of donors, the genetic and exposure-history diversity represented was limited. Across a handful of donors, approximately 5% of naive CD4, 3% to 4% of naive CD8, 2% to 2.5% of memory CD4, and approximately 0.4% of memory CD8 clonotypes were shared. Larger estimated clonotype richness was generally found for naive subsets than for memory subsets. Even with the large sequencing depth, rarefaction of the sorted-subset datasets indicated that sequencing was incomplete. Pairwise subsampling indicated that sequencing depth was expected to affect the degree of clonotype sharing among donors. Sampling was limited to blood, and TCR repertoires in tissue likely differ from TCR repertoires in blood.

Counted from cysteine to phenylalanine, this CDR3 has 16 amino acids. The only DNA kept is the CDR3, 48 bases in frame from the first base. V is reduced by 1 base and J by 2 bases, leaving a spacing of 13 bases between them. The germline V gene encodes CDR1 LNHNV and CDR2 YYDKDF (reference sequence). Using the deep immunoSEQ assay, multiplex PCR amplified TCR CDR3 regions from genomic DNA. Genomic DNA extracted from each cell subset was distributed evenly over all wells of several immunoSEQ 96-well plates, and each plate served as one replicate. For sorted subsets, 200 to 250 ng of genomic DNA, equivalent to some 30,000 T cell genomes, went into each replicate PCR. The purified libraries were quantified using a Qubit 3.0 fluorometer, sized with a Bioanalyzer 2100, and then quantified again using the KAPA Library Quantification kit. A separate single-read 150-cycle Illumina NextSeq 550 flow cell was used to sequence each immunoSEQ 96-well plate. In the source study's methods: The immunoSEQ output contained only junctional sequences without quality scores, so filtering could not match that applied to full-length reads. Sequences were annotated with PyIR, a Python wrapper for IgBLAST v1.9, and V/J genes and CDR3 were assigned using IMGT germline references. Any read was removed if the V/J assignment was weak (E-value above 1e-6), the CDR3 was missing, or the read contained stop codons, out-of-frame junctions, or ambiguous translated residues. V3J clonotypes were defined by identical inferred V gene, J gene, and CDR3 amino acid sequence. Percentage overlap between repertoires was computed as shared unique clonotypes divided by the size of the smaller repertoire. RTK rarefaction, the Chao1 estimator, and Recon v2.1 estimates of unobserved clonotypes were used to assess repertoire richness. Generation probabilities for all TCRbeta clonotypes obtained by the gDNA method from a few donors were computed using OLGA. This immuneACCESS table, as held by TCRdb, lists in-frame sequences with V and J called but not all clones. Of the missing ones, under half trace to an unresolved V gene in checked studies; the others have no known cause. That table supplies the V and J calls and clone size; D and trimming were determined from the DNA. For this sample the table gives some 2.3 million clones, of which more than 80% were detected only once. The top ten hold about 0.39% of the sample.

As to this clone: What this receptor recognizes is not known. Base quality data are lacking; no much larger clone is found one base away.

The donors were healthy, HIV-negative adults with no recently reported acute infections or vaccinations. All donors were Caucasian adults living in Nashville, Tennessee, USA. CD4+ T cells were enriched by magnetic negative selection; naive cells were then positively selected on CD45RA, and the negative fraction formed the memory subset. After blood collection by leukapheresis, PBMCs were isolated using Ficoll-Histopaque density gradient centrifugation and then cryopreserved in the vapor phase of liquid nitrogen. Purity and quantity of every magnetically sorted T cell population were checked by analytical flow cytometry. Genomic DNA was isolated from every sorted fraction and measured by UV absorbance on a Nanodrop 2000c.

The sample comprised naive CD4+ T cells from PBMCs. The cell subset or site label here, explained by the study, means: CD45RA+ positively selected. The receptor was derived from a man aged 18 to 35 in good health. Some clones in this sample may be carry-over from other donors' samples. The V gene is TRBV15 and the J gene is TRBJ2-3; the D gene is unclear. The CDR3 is CATSRGGSLITDTQYF. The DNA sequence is TGTGCCACCAGCAGAGGAGGTTCTTTAATCACAGATACGCAGTATTTT.